This TCR beta chain appears in the sequencing data of a study of ipilimumab plus nivolumab after autologous stem cell transplantation. Germline CDR1 is SGHDT and CDR2 is YYEEEE. CDR3 length equals 15 residues. Trimming took 2 bases from V and 2 from J; bases not matched to a gene: 4. The data were produced by immunoSEQ multiplex PCR, yet TCRdb's version contains in-frame clones alone and is incomplete. The sample carries approximately 18,000 clones, around 81% recorded once. V and J are TRBV5-6 and TRBJ1-2; 9 bases are a match to TRBD1. The receptor was derived from a male donor with diffuse large B-cell lymphoma. Material: PBMCs, obtained in a trial of ipilimumab plus nivolumab as post-transplant consolidation. The CDR3 region is CASSFTQGANYGYTF. CDR3 sequence (DNA): TGTGCCAGCAGCTTCACACAGGGGGCGAACTATGGCTACACCTTC.